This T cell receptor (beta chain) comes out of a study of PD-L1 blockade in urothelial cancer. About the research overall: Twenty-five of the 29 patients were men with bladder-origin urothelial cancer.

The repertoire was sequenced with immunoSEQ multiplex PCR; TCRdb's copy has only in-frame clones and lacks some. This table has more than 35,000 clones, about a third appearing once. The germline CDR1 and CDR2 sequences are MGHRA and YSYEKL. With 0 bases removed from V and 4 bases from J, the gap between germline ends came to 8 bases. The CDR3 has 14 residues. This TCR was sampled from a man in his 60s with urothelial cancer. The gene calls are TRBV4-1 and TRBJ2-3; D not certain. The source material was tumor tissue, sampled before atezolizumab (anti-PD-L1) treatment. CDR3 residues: CASSQEVTPDTQYF. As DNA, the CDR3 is TGCGCCAGCAGCCAAGAAGTGACCCCAGATACGCAGTATTTT.